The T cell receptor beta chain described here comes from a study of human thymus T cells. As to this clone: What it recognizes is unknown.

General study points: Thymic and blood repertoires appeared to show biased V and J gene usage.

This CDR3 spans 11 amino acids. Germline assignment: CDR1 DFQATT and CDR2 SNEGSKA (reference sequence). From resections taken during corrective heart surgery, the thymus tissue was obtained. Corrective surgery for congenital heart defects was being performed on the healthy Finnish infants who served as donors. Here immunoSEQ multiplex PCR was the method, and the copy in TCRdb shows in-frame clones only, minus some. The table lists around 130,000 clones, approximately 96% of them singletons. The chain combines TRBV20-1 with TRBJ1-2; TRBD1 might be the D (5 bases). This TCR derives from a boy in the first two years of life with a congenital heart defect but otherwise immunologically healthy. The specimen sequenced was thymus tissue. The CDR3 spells CRGEDAYGYTF. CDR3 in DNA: TGCAGGGGGGAGGATGCCTATGGCTACACCTTC.